One and the same sample provided the 8 T cell receptor beta chains below, sequenced in a study of blood T cell repertoires in COVID-19 (dated by TCRdb to the early 2020s). Libraries were constructed by the immunoSEQ multiplex PCR assay. The table comes from immuneACCESS by way of TCRdb, which keeps in-frame sequences with V and J called. Part of the clones is missing from these tables; in studies checked, under half for an unresolved V gene and the rest for unknown reasons. The sample includes a few hundred thousand clones, with approximately 82% observed a single time. The leading ten clones occupy around 1.5% of the sample. Sample: peripheral blood. These receptors all come from a woman in her forties who had recovered from COVID-19.

This clone was picked up one time. The chain combines TRBV15 with TRBJ2-7; TRBD1 matches at 7 bases. J gave up 6 bases and V 0 bases, and 8 bases lay outside the gene matches. Germline CDR1 is LNHNV and CDR2 is YYDKDF (reference sequence). The CDR3 totals 15 residues. The CDR3, as DNA: TGTGCCACCAGCAGAGACCTTACAGGGGCTGGCGAGCAGTACTTC. It specifies CATSRDLTGAGEQYF.

This clone was picked up one time. The chain carries TRBV7-9 and TRBJ2-2, with D unclear. Germline V gives CDR1 SEHNR, CDR2 FQNEAQ (reference sequence). The CDR3 spans 14 residues. V lost 2 bases and J lost 1, with 5 bases in between. CDR3 loop: CASSLSGNTGELFF. The CDR3 region has the DNA TGTGCCAGCAGCTTATCGGGGAACACCGGGGAGCTGTTTTTT.

In this sample, this clone turned up once. This rearrangement joins TRBV15 to TRBJ2-5, with 12 bases matching TRBD1. V lost 2 bases, J lost 5 bases, and 6 bases stayed unmatched. CDR3 length: 16 residues. In germline, CDR1 is LNHNV, CDR2 YYDKDF (reference sequence). The CDR3 nucleotides are TGTGCCACCAGCAGACCCGGGACAGGGGGCGTGGAGACCCAGTACTTC. Protein product: CATSRPGTGGVETQYF.

The V call is TRBV13, the J call TRBJ2-3; TRBD1 might be the D (5 bases). Trimming cost V 3 bases and J 0 bases, with 16 bases left between them. CDR1 and CDR2 from the germline V gene are PRHDT and FYEKMQ (reference sequence). The CDR3 is 17 amino acids. For the CDR3, the DNA is TGTGCCAGCAGCTTTGGGAACCCGACAGTGAGCACAGATACGCAGTATTTT. This codes for CASSFGNPTVSTDTQYF.

The V and J genes are TRBV30 and TRBJ2-7, with 9 bases identical to TRBD1. The length of the CDR3 is 14 residues. V lost 3 bases to trimming and J lost 3 bases; unmatched junction nucleotides: 6. The germline gives CDR1 GTSNPN, CDR2 SVGIG (reference sequence). The CDR3 nucleotides are TGTGCCTGGAGATCCGGGACAGGGTTCTACGAGCAGTACTTC. Its protein is CAWRSGTGFYEQYF.

The V gene is TRBV11-3, the J gene TRBJ2-1, with 13 nucleotides matching TRBD2. The CDR3 totals 13 residues. With 1 base clipped from V and 16 bases from J, the junction kept 4 bases outside the gene matches. Per the germline V gene, CDR1 is SGHNT and CDR2 is YENEEA. The CDR3 coding sequence is TGTGCCAGCAGCTTAGCCACTAGCGGGGGGGCATTCTTC. It translates to CASSLATSGGAFF.

This clone appeared a few times. The chain combines TRBV5-1 with TRBJ2-5; TRBD1 matches 10 bases. The germline gives CDR1 SGHRS, CDR2 YFSETQ. Trimming cost V 2 bases and J 4 bases; bases outside gene matches: 11. The CDR3 has 17 amino acids. In nucleotides, the CDR3 is TGCGCCAGCAGCTTATTTAGGACAGGGGGTCTCATAGAGACCCAGTACTTC. This sequence encodes CASSLFRTGGLIETQYF.

The V gene is TRBV7-3, the J gene TRBJ2-1; a weak D match, TRBD1 (6 bases). The V gene lost 6 bases and the J gene lost 2 bases, with 17 bases spanning the gap. The CDR3 consists of 16 residues. Per germline, CDR1 SGHTA and CDR2 FQGTGA. The CDR3 sequence is CASSPGPPGAYNEQFF. CDR3 nucleotides: TGTGCCAGCAGTCCCGGGCCCCCAGGGGCCTACAATGAGCAGTTCTTC.